This is a list of T cell receptor beta chains from one sample in a study of blood T cell repertoires in COVID-19. Some clones are missing from TCRdb's copy, which holds only in-frame ones; the method was immunoSEQ multiplex PCR. The data hold 130,000 or so clones, with around 80% observed a single time. The material sequenced was PBMCs or T cells enriched from blood (not recorded which). All receptors derive from a middle-aged man with acute COVID-19. The CDR3 runs from the conserved cysteine through the conserved F or W. The order of the fields is clone size, D gene, V gene, J gene, CDR3 length, CDR3 protein, CDR3 DNA. A D gene is named only where the DNA matches it firmly. Where a row states a size, it is once, few, many or the class of an expanded clone; other rows omit it.

clone size: few
D gene: TRBD1
V gene: TRBV5-1
J gene: TRBJ1-5
CDR3 length: 15
CDR3 protein: CASSPGEGAHQPQHF
CDR3 DNA: TGCGCCAGCAGTCCTGGAGAGGGGGCCCATCAGCCCCAGCATTTT

clone size: NA
D gene: NA
V gene: TRBV20-1
J gene: TRBJ1-1
CDR3 length: 11
CDR3 protein: CSARGPGADEF
CDR3 DNA: TGCAGTGCTAGAGGACCAGGGGCGGATGAATTT

clone size: NA
D gene: NA
V gene: TRBV19
J gene: TRBJ1-2
CDR3 length: 13
CDR3 protein: CASSRAGAKGYTF
CDR3 DNA: TGTGCCAGTAGTCGTGCGGGGGCGAAGGGCTACACCTTC

clone size: once
D gene: NA
V gene: TRBV18
J gene: TRBJ1-2
CDR3 length: 15
CDR3 protein: CASSPAEVINYGYTF
CDR3 DNA: TGTGCCAGCTCACCAGCGGAAGTCATTAACTATGGCTACACCTTC

clone size: NA
D gene: NA
V gene: TRBV7-8
J gene: TRBJ2-7
CDR3 length: 17
CDR3 protein: CASSPFSASAVSYEQYF
CDR3 DNA: TGTGCCAGCAGCCCCTTCTCGGCCAGCGCTGTCTCCTACGAGCAGTACTTC

clone size: few
D gene: TRBD1
V gene: TRBV6-5
J gene: TRBJ1-1
CDR3 length: 15
CDR3 protein: CASRSLRGRVTEAFF
CDR3 DNA: TGTGCCAGCAGGAGCCTCAGGGGGCGAGTCACTGAAGCTTTCTTT

clone size: NA
D gene: TRBD1
V gene: TRBV30
J gene: TRBJ1-4
CDR3 length: 16
CDR3 protein: CAWRDTDRGTNEKLFF
CDR3 DNA: TGTGCCTGGAGGGACACCGACAGGGGGACTAATGAAAAACTGTTTTTT

clone size: NA
D gene: NA
V gene: TRBV19
J gene: TRBJ1-2
CDR3 length: 14
CDR3 protein: CASTPLGPNYGYTF
CDR3 DNA: TGTGCCAGTACCCCCCTGGGGCCTAACTATGGCTACACCTTC

clone size: NA
D gene: TRBD2
V gene: TRBV7-2
J gene: TRBJ2-1
CDR3 length: 17
CDR3 protein: CASSSFLAGGPHNEQFF
CDR3 DNA: TGTGCCAGCAGCTCCTTCCTAGCGGGAGGGCCCCACAATGAGCAGTTCTTC

clone size: NA
D gene: TRBD1
V gene: TRBV10-3
J gene: TRBJ1-2
CDR3 length: 14
CDR3 protein: CAISENRDRVGYTF
CDR3 DNA: TGTGCCATCAGTGAGAACCGGGACAGGGTAGGCTACACCTTC

clone size: NA
D gene: NA
V gene: TRBV29-1
J gene: TRBJ2-5
CDR3 length: 13
CDR3 protein: CSVERDSQETQYF
CDR3 DNA: TGCAGCGTTGAGCGGGACAGCCAAGAGACCCAGTACTTC

clone size: once
D gene: NA
V gene: TRBV6-1
J gene: TRBJ2-7
CDR3 length: 19
CDR3 protein: CASSARGPSLGSGIYEQYF
CDR3 DNA: TGTGCCAGCAGTGCGAGAGGCCCGTCTTTGGGGAGTGGAATCTACGAGCAGTACTTC

clone size: NA
D gene: NA
V gene: TRBV6-1
J gene: TRBJ1-1
CDR3 length: 14
CDR3 protein: CASSEGGGGTEAFF
CDR3 DNA: TGTGCCAGCAGTGAAGGGGGGGGAGGGACTGAAGCTTTCTTT